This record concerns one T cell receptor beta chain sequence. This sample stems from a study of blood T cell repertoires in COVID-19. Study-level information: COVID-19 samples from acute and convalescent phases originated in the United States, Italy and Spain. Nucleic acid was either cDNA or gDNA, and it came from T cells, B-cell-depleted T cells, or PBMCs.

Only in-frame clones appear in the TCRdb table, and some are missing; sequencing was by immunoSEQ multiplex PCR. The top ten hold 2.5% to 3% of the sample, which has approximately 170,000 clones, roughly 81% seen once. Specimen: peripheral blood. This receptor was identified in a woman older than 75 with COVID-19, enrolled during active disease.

In DNA, the CDR3 is TGTGCCAGCAGCCAGGAGACTAGCGGTTCCTACGAGCAGTACTTC. The encoded protein is CASSQETSGSYEQYF. V usage is TRBV4-2 and J usage is TRBJ2-7; TRBD2 aligns across 9 bases. The CDR3 extends over 15 amino acids. Trimming at V came to 3 bases and at J to 1 base, leaving 4 bases not matched to a gene. CDR1 is LGHNA, CDR2 YNFKEQ, per germline.